This T cell receptor beta chain was sequenced for a study of cytomegalovirus exposure and HLA in healthy donors. There are 14 residues in the CDR3. Germline trimming cut 8 bases from V and 0 bases from J; bases unmatched to any gene: 6. The germline gives CDR1 SGHRS, CDR2 YFSETQ. PCR employed 60 Vbeta and 13 Jbeta primers. TCRdb's table, derived via immunoSEQ multiplex PCR, lists solely in-frame clones and lacks some. The sample has about 110,000 clones, around 80% seen once. The chain combines TRBV5-1 with TRBJ2-7, with TRBD1 identical over 9 bases. The clonotype was recovered from a man aged 25-40 years in good health and CMV-seropositive. Specimen: PBMCs. This CDR3 reads CASTGGDLSYEQYF. Written as DNA, the CDR3 is TGCGCCAGTACAGGGGGCGACCTCTCCTACGAGCAGTACTTC.